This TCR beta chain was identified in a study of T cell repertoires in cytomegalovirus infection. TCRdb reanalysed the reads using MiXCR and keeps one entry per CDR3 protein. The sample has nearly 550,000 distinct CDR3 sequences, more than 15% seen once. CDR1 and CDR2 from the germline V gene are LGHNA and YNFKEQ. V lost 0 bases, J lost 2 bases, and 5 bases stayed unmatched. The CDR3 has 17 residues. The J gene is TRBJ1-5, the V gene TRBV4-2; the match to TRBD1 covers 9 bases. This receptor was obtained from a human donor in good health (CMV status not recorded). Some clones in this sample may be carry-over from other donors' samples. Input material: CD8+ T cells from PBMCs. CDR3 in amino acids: CASSQEPTGGRNQPQHF. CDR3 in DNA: TGTGCCAGCAGCCAAGAGCCTACAGGGGGCCGCAATCAGCCCCAGCATTTT.